This TCR beta chain was recorded in a study of cytomegalovirus exposure and HLA in healthy donors (dated by TCRdb to about 2017). For the study in its entirety: An earlier analysis of approximately 640 of the donors reported 250 to 300 Gb of sequence data and 120 million or so unique TCR beta sequences from roughly 200 million T cells. Approximately 300 gigabases of sequencing data and about 92 million unique TCR sequences made up an early release that covered some 640 HLA-typed donors. Among the 398 genotyped donors, around 81% belonged to the genetic ancestry cluster associated with self-reported Caucasian donors. The study aimed to test whether cataloging public T cell receptors could reveal signatures of past pathogen exposure. Using immunosequencing, the study profiled T cell repertoires from 666 subjects and related those repertoires to cytomegalovirus serostatus. A separate validation cohort of 100 to 150 different subjects was used in addition to the 666-subject first cohort. The study combined high-throughput TCR immunosequencing, statistical association of individual TCRs with disease status, and machine learning to predict cytomegalovirus infection status. A later analysis re-examined previously published TCR beta repertoires from more than 550 donors and added high-resolution HLA genotyping to investigate patterns of TCR occurrence. Rather than drawing on any new phenotypic data, the later analysis identified candidate immune exposures from TCR beta sequences and the way those sequences occurred across donors. An earlier analysis of some 500 of the donors used high-throughput TCR beta sequencing to judge whether each TCR beta V gene segment behaved as functional or pseudogenic. Alongside the repertoire data, information on donor age, sex, ethnicity and CMV serostatus was compiled. Genome-wide SNP genotypes for about 55% of the 666 donors were used in a later genetic analysis, which treated that subset as a discovery cohort. Every discovery cohort repertoire had been produced on one sequencing platform. Class I and class II HLA loci were covered by the typing at four-digit resolution. The number of donors typed differed by locus, with about 629-640 for A, B, C, DRB1 and DQB1, roughly 520 for DQA1, over 600 for DPA1, and around 450 for DPB1. Roughly 5 DR-DQ haplotypes were handled as single units for association and clustering because linkage in the cohort was strong. On average, around 200,000 unique TCR beta nucleotide sequences were sequenced per donor among roughly 430 genotyped donors of the cohort, with around 19% of those sequences being non-productive.

The paper as a whole reports these results and caveats: It was suggested by the authors that the approach could potentially be generalized to other disease states and immunological phenotypes. According to a later analysis, most CMV-associated TCR beta chains appeared to be HLA-restricted, and the HLA associations seemed to be driven largely by CMV exposure. According to a later analysis, parvovirus B19, influenza, CMV and Epstein-Barr virus appeared linked to several top co-occurrence clusters. A later analysis associated about 16,000 TCR beta sequences with specific HLA alleles at a false discovery rate of 0.05. In a later analysis, HLA-associated TCR beta chains were found to be more clonally expanded and to have lower generation probabilities than equally common non-associated chains. A later genetic analysis reported fewer N-insertions in productive TCRs among donors in an Asian-associated ancestry cluster than the roughly 690-donor mean. Roughly uniform sequencing depth across donors was assumed in presence/absence analyses, although this assumption may not hold. A further reported finding was that TCR beta sequences accurately predicted the HLA-A and HLA-B alleles for most subjects in the first cohort. Cytomegalovirus status was reported to be diagnosed by the classifier with high specificity and sensitivity in both the original and validation cohorts. A later genetic analysis associated a missense DCLRE1C variant with V-gene and J-gene trimming of TCR beta chains, and an independent cohort replicated the association. Assigning TCR associations to individual alleles was difficult when HLA alleles, especially DR and DQ, strongly co-occurred. In the study, about 150 TCR beta chains were listed as associated with cytomegalovirus. A group of highly shared sequence variants was considered likely to be a technical artifact of the sequencing pipeline. The earlier analysis of approximately 540 of the donors excluded some 15 rarely observed V segments, including chromosome 9 orphons, because counts were too low. The cohort was sequenced for TCR beta chains only, and without alpha or paired-chain data the features that could be detected were limited. Some IMGT-functional V segments, including TRBV6-2 and TRBV6-3, could not be told apart with the 87-base-pair reads, so those segments were excluded. CMV serostatus was the only immune exposure information available for the cohort. In a later analysis, the rate of TCR association differed among HLA loci, with DRB1 alleles having the most associated TCRs and HLA-C alleles having the fewest. In vitro tests confirmed that a few of the cytomegalovirus-associated TCR beta chains recognize cytomegalovirus antigens. In an earlier analysis of approximately 590 of the donors, most TCR beta V segments appeared in productive rearrangements about 90% or about 30% of the time, broadly matching IMGT annotations. HLA typing was unavailable for some donors at each locus, so association tests used only the typed subset. Correlated functional status among segregating V segments might be attributable to linkage disequilibrium, but an unknown experimental factor could not be ruled out. While some public TCRs were present in many individuals, most TCR sequences turned up only very rarely across donors.

The cohort was made up of around 720 healthy bone marrow donors. All cohort members were sampled while nominally healthy, although unrecorded immune exposures were likely present. The donor was CMV seropositive and belonged to the group of 250 to 300 seropositive cohort members. Each donor provided a peripheral blood sample, and peripheral blood mononuclear cells were used for TCR beta sequencing. The Qiagen DNeasy Blood Extraction Kit was used to extract genomic DNA from the blood cell samples. Clipping removes 3 bases from V and 1 base from J, with 4 as the unmatched junction base count. Including the terminal cysteine and phenylalanine, the CDR3 comprises 15 residues. The CDR3 DNA has 45 bases and is translated from base 1. CDR1 and CDR2 are drawn from the germline V gene: KGHSH, LQKENI. This clone turned up a few times. This receptor's antigen is unknown. No base quality values were provided; no much bigger clone lies one nucleotide off. Different DNA sequences within this sample yield the same CDR3.

Libraries were made using the immunoSEQ multiplex PCR assay. The multiplex PCR relied on a mix of 60 forward primers for TCR Vbeta segments and 13 reverse primers for TCR Jbeta segments. A multiplex PCR assay on genomic DNA amplified the CDR3 region of rearranged TCR beta genes. The amplified TCR beta libraries were sequenced on the Illumina HiSeq System as 87-base-pair reads. The study's processing was this. In a later analysis, approximately 74 million unique TCR beta chains were counted across the roughly 670 repertoires, and some 10 million of these chains were shared by at least two donors. Raw reads were error-corrected and collapsed into unique sequences with a nearest-neighbor algorithm that merged closely related sequences to remove PCR and sequencing errors. CDR3 sequences were aligned to IMGT reference sequences to assign V, D and J gene segments. For a sequence to be retained, at least a six-nucleotide match to both a V gene segment and a J gene segment was required. A rearrangement was called productive if the CDR3 had no stop codons and remained in frame with V and J, and every other rearrangement was called non-productive. Following IMGT convention, CDR3 was defined as the stretch from the second conserved V-encoded cysteine to the conserved J-encoded phenylalanine. The earlier analysis of a few hundred of the donors excluded sequences that lacked an unambiguous match to a single V gene segment. An earlier analysis of fewer than 650 of the donors classified V segments as functional when productive rearrangements were above 56.7% and as segregating when the standard deviation between donors was above 5%. A statistical classification framework was built for diagnosing cytomegalovirus status from the catalog of TCR beta chain sequences. A later analysis assigned V and J genes by comparing TCR nucleotide sequences with IMGT/GENE-DB human TR gene sequences. A later analysis assigned CDR3 sequences and most-parsimonious VDJ recombination scenarios with the TCRdist pipeline. In a later analysis, every TCR beta chain was defined by the combination of its CDR3 amino acid sequence and its V-gene family, and reads without a unique V-gene family were dropped. To address suspected cross-contamination and a sequencing artifact, a later analysis removed around 600 highly shared, low-generation-probability nucleotide sequences. A later analysis calculated a clonal expansion index for each public chain from normalized within-repertoire ranks of inferred template counts. In a later analysis, generation probabilities were computed with a VDJ recombination model fitted to out-of-frame rearrangements, and the resulting probabilities were checked against IGoR. A later analysis scored TCR-TCR, TCR-HLA and TCR-CMV co-occurrence with hypergeometric tests, applying a repertoire-size bias correction to TCR pairs. In a later analysis, false discovery rates were estimated by permuting HLA or CMV assignments 20 times. In a later analysis, co-occurring TCRs were grouped using DBSCAN, and TCRdist sequence similarity was added for clustering within HLA-allele-positive subsets. Co-occurrence clustering excluded repertoires with fewer than 30,000 or more than 120,000 public chains, plus five with anomalous nucleotide sharing. TCRdb's version of the immuneACCESS table is confined to in-frame rearrangements and falls short of the full clone set. An unresolved V gene accounts for under half of the shortfall where checked; the remainder is of unknown origin. The V and J calls and clone size come from that table; D and trimming were worked out from the DNA. The sample table lists approximately 190,000 clones, around 82% of them with a count of one. The ten top clones hold less than 15% of the sample.

This TCR came from a woman aged 25 to 39 in good health and CMV-seropositive. The sequenced sample consisted of PBMCs. In this chain, TRBV18 is recombined with TRBJ1-1; 8 bases in the junction line up with TRBD1. This receptor carries the CDR3 CASSPTGTGNTEAFF. The DNA reads TGTGCCAGCTCACCTACCGGGACAGGGAACACTGAAGCTTTCTTT.